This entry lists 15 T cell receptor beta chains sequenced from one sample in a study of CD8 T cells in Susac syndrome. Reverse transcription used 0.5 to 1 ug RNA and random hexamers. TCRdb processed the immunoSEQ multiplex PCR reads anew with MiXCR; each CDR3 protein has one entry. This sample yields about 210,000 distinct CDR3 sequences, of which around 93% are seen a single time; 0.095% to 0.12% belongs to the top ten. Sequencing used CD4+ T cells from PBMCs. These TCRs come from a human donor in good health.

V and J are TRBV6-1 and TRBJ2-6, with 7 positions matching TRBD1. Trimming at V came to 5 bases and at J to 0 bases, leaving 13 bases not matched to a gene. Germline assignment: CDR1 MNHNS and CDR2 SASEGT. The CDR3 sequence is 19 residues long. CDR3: CASSLAKGARSSGANVLTF. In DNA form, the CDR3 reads TGTGCCAGCAGTCTGGCGAAGGGGGCGCGGAGCTCTGGGGCCAACGTCCTGACTTTC.

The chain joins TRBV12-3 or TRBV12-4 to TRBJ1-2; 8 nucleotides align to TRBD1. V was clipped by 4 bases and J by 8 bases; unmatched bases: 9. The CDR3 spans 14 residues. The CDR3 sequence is CASSSRTGPAGYTF. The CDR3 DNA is TGTGCCAGCAGTTCCCGGACAGGGCCGGCGGGCTACACCTTC.

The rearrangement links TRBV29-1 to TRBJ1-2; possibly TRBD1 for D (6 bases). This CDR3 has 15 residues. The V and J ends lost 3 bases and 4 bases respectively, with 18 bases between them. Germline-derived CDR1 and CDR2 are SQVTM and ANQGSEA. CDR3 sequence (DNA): TGCAGCGTTGATAACAGGGCTCCTGCCACCTATGGCTACACCTTC. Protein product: CSVDNRAPATYGYTF. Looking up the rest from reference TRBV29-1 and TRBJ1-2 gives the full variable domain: SAVISQKPSRDICQRGTSLTIQCQVDSQVTMMFWYRQQPGQSLTLIATANQGSEATYESGFVIDKFPISRPNLTFSTLTVSNMSPEDSSIYLCSVDNRAPATYGYTFGSGTRLTVV.

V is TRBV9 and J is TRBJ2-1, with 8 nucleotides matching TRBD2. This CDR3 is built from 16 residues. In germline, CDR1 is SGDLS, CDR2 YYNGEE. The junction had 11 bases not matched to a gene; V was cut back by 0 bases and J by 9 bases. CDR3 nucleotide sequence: TGTGCCAGCAGCGTAGAGGACGGGGGGGCCTTGGGTGAGCAGTTCTTC. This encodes CASSVEDGGALGEQFF.

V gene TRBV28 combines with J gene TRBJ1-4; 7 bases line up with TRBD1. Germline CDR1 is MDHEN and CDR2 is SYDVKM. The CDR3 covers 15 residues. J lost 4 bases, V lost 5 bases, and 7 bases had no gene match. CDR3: CASSETGQFNEKLFF. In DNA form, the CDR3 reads TGTGCCAGCAGTGAGACGGGACAGTTTAATGAAAAACTGTTTTTT.

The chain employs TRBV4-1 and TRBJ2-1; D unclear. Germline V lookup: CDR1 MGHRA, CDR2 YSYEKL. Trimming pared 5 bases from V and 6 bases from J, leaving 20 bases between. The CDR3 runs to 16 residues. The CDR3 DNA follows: TGCGCCAGCAGCTCCCCACGTGGGCTCCAATCCAATGAGCAGTTCTTC. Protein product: CASSSPRGLQSNEQFF.

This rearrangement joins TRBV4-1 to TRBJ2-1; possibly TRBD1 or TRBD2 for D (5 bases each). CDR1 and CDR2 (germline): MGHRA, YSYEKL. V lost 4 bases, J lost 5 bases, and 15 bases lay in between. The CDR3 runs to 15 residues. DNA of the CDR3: TGCGCCAGCAGCCGACAAGAGGTGGGGGACAATGAGCAGTTCTTC. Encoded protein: CASSRQEVGDNEQFF.

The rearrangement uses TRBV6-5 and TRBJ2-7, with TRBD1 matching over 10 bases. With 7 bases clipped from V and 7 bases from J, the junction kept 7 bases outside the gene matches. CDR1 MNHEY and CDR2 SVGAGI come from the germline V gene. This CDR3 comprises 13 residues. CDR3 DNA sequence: TGTGCCAGCATTGGGACAGGGGCTGGAGAGCAGTACTTC. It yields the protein CASIGTGAGEQYF.

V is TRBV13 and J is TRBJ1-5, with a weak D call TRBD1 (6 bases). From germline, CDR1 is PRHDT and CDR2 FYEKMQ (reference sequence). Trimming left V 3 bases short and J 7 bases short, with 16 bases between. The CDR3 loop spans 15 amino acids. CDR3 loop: CASSFVTHREQPQHF. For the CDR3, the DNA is TGTGCCAGCAGCTTTGTCACGCACAGGGAACAGCCCCAGCATTTT.

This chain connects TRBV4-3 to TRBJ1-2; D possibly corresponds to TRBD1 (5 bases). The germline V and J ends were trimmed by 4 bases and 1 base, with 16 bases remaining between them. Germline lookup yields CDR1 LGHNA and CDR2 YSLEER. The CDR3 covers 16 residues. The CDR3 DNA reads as TGCGCCAGCAGCCCCTTCAGAGACAGATTTAACTATGGCTACACCTTC. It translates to CASSPFRDRFNYGYTF.

In DNA, the CDR3 is TGTGCCACCAGTGATCCCCTTACGTCCGGGGGCAGAGCCGGGGAGCTGTTTTTT. It translates to CATSDPLTSGGRAGELFF. V gene TRBV24-1 combines with J gene TRBJ2-2; possibly TRBD1 or TRBD2 for D (6 bases each). This CDR3 is 18 amino acids long. Looked up from germline, CDR1 is KGHDR and CDR2 is SFDVKD. V was trimmed by 3 bases and J by 6 bases, leaving 22 bases between them.

CDR3 in DNA: TGTGCCAGCAGCTTAAGTGGGGCCCAGAGTTCACCCCTCCACTTT. Its protein is CASSLSGAQSSPLHF. V usage is TRBV7-3 and J usage is TRBJ1-6, with D perhaps TRBD1 (5 bases). Germline V gene lookup returns CDR1 SGHTA and CDR2 FQGTGA. This CDR3 region has 15 residues. Trimming cost V 1 base and J 9 bases, with 13 bases left between them.

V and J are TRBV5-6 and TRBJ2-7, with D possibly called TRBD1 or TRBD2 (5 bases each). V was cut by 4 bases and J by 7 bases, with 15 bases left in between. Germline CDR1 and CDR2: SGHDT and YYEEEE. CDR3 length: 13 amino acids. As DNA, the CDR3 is TGTGCCAGCAGCCCGAGGGGAACGGGGGAGCAGTACGTC. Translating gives CASSPRGTGEQYV.

CDR3 sequence reads: CASSLAGVLQETQYF. CDR3 DNA sequence: TGTGCCAGCAGCTTAGCCGGCGTCTTGCAAGAGACCCAGTACTTC. V and J are TRBV7-9 and TRBJ2-5; D gene unclear. The CDR3 spans 15 residues. From germline, CDR1 is SEHNR and CDR2 FQNEAQ (reference sequence). The germline V and J ends were trimmed by 0 bases and 2 bases, with 10 bases remaining between them.

CDR3 in amino acids: CASSLAAESNQPQHF. For the CDR3, the DNA is TGTGCCAGCAGCTTAGCGGCGGAGAGCAATCAGCCCCAGCATTTT. The chain employs TRBV7-2 and TRBJ1-5; D remains ambiguous. The CDR3 spans 15 residues. Trimming cost V 0 bases and J 1 base, with 7 bases left between them. The germline V gene encodes CDR1 SGHTA and CDR2 FQGNSA.